Described below is a single T cell receptor beta chain sequence and its context. Its antigen is not identified. Sequenced by immunoSEQ multiplex PCR; TCRdb stores in-frame clones only, minus some. Of about 120,000 clones detected, roughly 96% appear once; the ten largest clones hold 2.5% to 3.5%. The source of the sample is a study of graft-versus-host responses after intestinal transplantation. Across the study: All recipients were transplanted with multivisceral, liver-intestinal, or isolated intestinal grafts.

Germline values: CDR1 SGHDT, CDR2 YYEEEE. The CDR3 runs to 15 residues. The origin of this receptor is a human donor who received an intestinal transplant. The chain couples TRBV5-6 to TRBJ2-5; 8 positions agree with TRBD2. The J call may be in error: the DNA end matches TRBJ2-7 better. Sequencing was performed on unstimulated CD8+ T cells sorted from spleen or lymph node cells, taken before intestinal transplant. The CDR3 loop reads CASSIGTSASYEQYF. The CDR3 nucleotides read TGTGCCAGCAGCATAGGGACTAGTGCCTCCTACGAGCAGTACTTC.